This T cell receptor (beta chain) is from a study of T-cell reconstitution after alpha-beta-depleted transplantation in children. Overall study findings and caveats: About two months after transplant, alpha-beta T cells reportedly came from several hundred expanded graft clones. The origin of high day-60 TCRbeta diversity in some patients lay in surviving recipient T cells and thymic progenitors. When one year had passed after transplant, most T-cell counts and diversity came from newly produced T cells.

Trimming removed 6 bases at V and 3 bases at J, with 8 bases between. CDR3 size: 13 residues. A TCRbeta library incorporating unique molecular identifiers was prepared. TCRdb re-analysed the PCR reads in MiXCR, keeping a single row per CDR3 protein. The data contain 500,000 to 650,000 distinct CDR3 sequences, 10% to 15% of them seen just once; the ten biggest clones take up 2% to 2.5%. The sample holds a few counts of this clonotype. Its antigen is as yet unknown. V usage is TRBV12-3 or TRBV12-4 and J usage is TRBJ1-4, with D unresolved. This clonotype was obtained from a male patient under 18 who had a stem cell transplant for acute myeloid leukemia, so the T cells may come from the graft donor. Here the sequenced sample was PBMCs, mostly from graft donor cells, taken 360 days after TCRalphabeta/CD19-depleted stem cell transplant. This chain's CDR3 is CASRPNSNEKLFF. The CDR3 nucleotides are TGTGCCAGCAGGCCCAATTCTAATGAAAAACTGTTTTTT.